Each of the 5 T cell receptor beta chains below was sequenced from the same sample in a study of control samples from healthy donors and cancer patients. Assay: immunoSEQ multiplex PCR; the TCRdb copy retains only in-frame clones and omits some. The sample includes some 150,000 clones, about 91% of them seen just once. The sample comprised blood. Every receptor here comes from a man aged 25 to 45 in good health.

In nucleotides, the CDR3 is TGCGCCAGCAGCCAAGAGAACTATGGCTACACCTTC. Translating gives CASSQENYGYTF. The chain links TRBV4-1 to TRBJ1-2; D is uncertain. The germline V gene encodes CDR1 MGHRA and CDR2 YSYEKL. V dropped 0 bases and J dropped 2 bases, with 1 base sitting between them. CDR3 size: 12 residues.

The V gene is TRBV5-4, the J gene TRBJ2-3, with 11 bases that match TRBD2. The length of the CDR3 is 17 residues. Looked up from germline, CDR1 is SGHNT and CDR2 is YYREEE (reference sequence). The trim removed 4 bases at V and 1 base at J, leaving 8 bases unmatched. The CDR3 DNA reads as TGTGCCAGCAGCCCCGTAGCGGGGGGGATGGGCACAGATACGCAGTATTTT. Its translation: CASSPVAGGMGTDTQYF. Together with reference TRBV5-4 and TRBJ2-3, the CDR3 gives the full variable domain: ETGVTQSPTHLIKTRGQQVTLRCSSQSGHNTVSWYQQALGQGPQFIFQYYREEENGRGNFPPRFSGLQFPNYSSELNVNALELDDSALYLCASSPVAGGMGTDTQYFGPGTRLTVL.

The J gene is TRBJ1-1, the V gene TRBV12-3 or TRBV12-4; D is possibly TRBD1 (6 bases). The germline V and J ends were trimmed by 5 bases and 7 bases, with 14 bases remaining between them. CDR3 length equals 13 residues. The CDR3 sequence: CASSPSQGNEAFF. The CDR3, as DNA: TGTGCCAGCAGTCCCTCACAGGGAAATGAAGCTTTCTTT.

V usage is TRBV29-1 and J usage is TRBJ2-5, with 13 bases identical to TRBD2. The CDR3 has 15 residues. Germline V gene sequence: CDR1 SQVTM, CDR2 ANQGSEA. The V gene end was trimmed by 1 base and the J gene end by 4 bases; junction bases not matched to a gene: 3. The CDR3 DNA reads TGCAGCGTTGAAGGGACTAGCGGGGGAAGAGAGACCCAGTACTTC. It translates to CSVEGTSGGRETQYF.

This chain uses TRBV6-5 with TRBJ1-1, with TRBD1 matching over 7 bases. Per the germline V gene, CDR1 is MNHEY and CDR2 is SVGAGI. This CDR3 is built from 15 residues. The V and J ends lost 5 bases and 0 bases, in that order; junction bases with no gene match: 6. The CDR3 sequence: CASSPLQGLNTEAFF. The CDR3 DNA reads as TGTGCCAGCAGTCCATTACAGGGGTTGAACACTGAAGCTTTCTTT.